Here is one T cell receptor beta chain with its context. There is no known antigen for this receptor. Base qualities are not provided; no much larger clone lies one nucleotide away. The receptor library was made with the immunoSEQ multiplex PCR assay. The source is immuneACCESS, and TCRdb retained only in-frame sequences with V and J called. Part of the clones is not carried over; for the studies checked, unresolved V genes explain less than half of this, and the remainder is unexplained. This sample comprises fewer than 500,000 clones, approximately 92% of them detected only once. The ten top clones hold more than 6% of the sample. The data stem from a study of control samples from healthy donors and cancer patients (dated by TCRdb to 2018 to 2021). This TCR derives from a man in his forties with head and neck cancer. The specimen sequenced was PBMCs.

The CDR3: CASRGTGGPYNEQFF. The DNA is TGTGCCAGCAGGGGGACAGGGGGCCCCTACAATGAGCAGTTCTTC. The rearranged segments are TRBV6-5 and TRBJ2-1, with TRBD1 identical over 12 junction bases. V has 6 bases trimmed and J has 2 bases trimmed; junction bases matching no gene number 2. The CDR3 has 15 amino acids, counting the end cysteine and phenylalanine. Here the CDR3 DNA is all that survives: 45 bases in frame from base 1. Based on the germline V gene, the CDR1 and CDR2 sequences are MNHEY and SVGAGI.